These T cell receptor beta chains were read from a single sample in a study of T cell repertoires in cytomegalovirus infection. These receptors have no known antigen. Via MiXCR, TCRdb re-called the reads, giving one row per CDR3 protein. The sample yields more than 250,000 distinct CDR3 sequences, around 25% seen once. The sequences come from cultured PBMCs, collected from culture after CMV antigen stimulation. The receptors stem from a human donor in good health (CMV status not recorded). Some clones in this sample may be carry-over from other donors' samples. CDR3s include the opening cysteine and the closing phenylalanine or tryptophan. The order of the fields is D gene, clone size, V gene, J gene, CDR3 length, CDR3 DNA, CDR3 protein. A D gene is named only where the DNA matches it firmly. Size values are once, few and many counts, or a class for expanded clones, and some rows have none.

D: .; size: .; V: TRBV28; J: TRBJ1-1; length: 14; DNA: TGTGCCAGCAGTTTGGGTATGAGGAACACTGAAGCTTTCTTT; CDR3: CASSLGMRNTEAFF
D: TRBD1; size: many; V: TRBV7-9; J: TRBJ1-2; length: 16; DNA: TGTGCCAGCATCCCGGGACAGGGAGGAAGTAACTATGGCTACACCTTC; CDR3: CASIPGQGGSNYGYTF
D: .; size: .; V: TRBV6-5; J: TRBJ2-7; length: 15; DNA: TGTGCCAGCAGTTACTTAGCGGAGAGCTCCTACGAGCAGTACTTC; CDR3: CASSYLAESSYEQYF
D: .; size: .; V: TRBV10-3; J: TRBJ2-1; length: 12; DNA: TGTGCCATCCAAACCGGGGGCGATGAGCAGTTCTTC; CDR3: CAIQTGGDEQFF
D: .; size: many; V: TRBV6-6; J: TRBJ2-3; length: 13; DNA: TGTGCCAGCAGTTACCCCCCCACAGATACGCAGTATTTT; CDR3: CASSYPPTDTQYF
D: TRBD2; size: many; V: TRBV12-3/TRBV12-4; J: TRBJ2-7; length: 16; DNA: TGTGCCAGCACCTTACACCGCGGGGGGAGAGATTACGAGCAGTACTTC; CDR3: CASTLHRGGRDYEQYF
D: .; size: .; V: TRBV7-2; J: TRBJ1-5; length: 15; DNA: TGTGCCAGCAGCCGAAGTGGACAGCCCAATCAGCCCCAGCATTTT; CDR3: CASSRSGQPNQPQHF
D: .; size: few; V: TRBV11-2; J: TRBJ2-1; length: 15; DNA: TGTGCCAGCAGCCAGGACCCCCTCTTTAGGAATGAGCAGTTCTTC; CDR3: CASSQDPLFRNEQFF
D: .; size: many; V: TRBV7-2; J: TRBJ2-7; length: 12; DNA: TGTGCCAGCAGCTTAGATATATACGAGCAGTACTTC; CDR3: CASSLDIYEQYF
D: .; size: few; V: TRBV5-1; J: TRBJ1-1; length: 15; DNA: TGCGCCAGCAGCTTGGCGCTACAAGCCGTAACTGGCGCTTTCTTT; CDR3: CASSLALQAVTGAFF
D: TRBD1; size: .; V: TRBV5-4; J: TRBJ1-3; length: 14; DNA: TGTGCCAGCAGCCTAGGGACAGCTGGAAACACCATATATTTT; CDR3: CASSLGTAGNTIYF
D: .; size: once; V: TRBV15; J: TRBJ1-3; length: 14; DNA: TGTGCCACCAGCAGAGCGGGCCCTGGAAACACCATATATTTT; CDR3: CATSRAGPGNTIYF
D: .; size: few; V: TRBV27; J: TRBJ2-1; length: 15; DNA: TGTGCCGCCGAATTGTGCCGAGTCCCCCACAATGAGCAGTTCTTC; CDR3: CAAELCRVPHNEQFF
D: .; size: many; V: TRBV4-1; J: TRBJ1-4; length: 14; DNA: TGCGCCAGCAGTGTACTAAACCTAAATGAAAAACTGTTTTTT; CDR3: CASSVLNLNEKLFF
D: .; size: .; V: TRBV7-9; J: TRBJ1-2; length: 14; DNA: TGTGCCAGCAGCTATACAACAGGGAACTATGGCTACACCTTC; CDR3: CASSYTTGNYGYTF
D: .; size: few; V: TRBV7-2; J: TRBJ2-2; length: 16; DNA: TGTGCCAGCAGCCCGCGGCTGGGGGGCGGGAACGGGGAGCTGTTTTTT; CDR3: CASSPRLGGGNGELFF
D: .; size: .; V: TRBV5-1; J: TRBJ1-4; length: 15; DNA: TGCGCCAGCAGCTTGGGCGATATGGACTCTGAAAAACTGTTTTTT; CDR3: CASSLGDMDSEKLFF